The 22 T cell receptor beta chains below were found in one sample sequenced in a study of technical replicates of blood from a handful of donors. Sequencing used immunoSEQ multiplex PCR; TCRdb keeps in-frame clones, though not all of them. The data show some 70,000 clones, approximately 89% seen once. The sample comprised PBMCs. All receptors come from a human donor in good health. Some clones in this sample may be carry-over from other donors' samples.

The rearrangement links TRBV12-5 to TRBJ2-7; D is possibly TRBD2 (5 bases). CDR3 length equals 11 residues. V was pared by 6 bases and J by 9 bases, with 12 bases between. The germline gives CDR1 LGHNT, CDR2 FRNRAP. The CDR3 coding sequence is TGTGCTAGTGGACCCCGTGGAGGGCAGTACTTC. It translates to CASGPRGGQYF.

The chain combines TRBV7-2 with TRBJ2-4; 8 bases fit TRBD1. CDR3 length: 16 residues. Germline-derived CDR1 and CDR2 are SGHTA and FQGNSA. J lost 1 base, V lost 6 bases, and 8 bases had no gene match. In DNA form, the CDR3 reads TGTGCCAGCAGTTATTCAGGGGGCGCGGCCAAAAACATTCAGTACTTC. It is translated as CASSYSGGAAKNIQYF.

This chain connects TRBV30 to TRBJ2-3; 8 bases map to TRBD1. Germline loops: CDR1 GTSNPN, CDR2 SVGIG (reference sequence). The trim removed 5 bases at V and 1 base at J, leaving 8 bases unmatched. CDR3 length: 15 amino acids. The CDR3, as DNA: TGTGCCTGGGACCTCGGACAGGGTGGCACAGATACGCAGTATTTT. Its translation: CAWDLGQGGTDTQYF.

The V call is TRBV19, the J call TRBJ2-7, with a tentative D call TRBD1 (5 bases). Germline V CDR1 and CDR2: LNHDA, SQIVND (reference sequence). CDR3 length: 14 residues. The V and J ends lost 5 bases and 6 bases respectively, with 17 bases between them. CDR3 sequence reads: CASSSTDGHREQYF. As DNA, the CDR3 is TGTGCCAGTAGTTCGACAGACGGCCACCGCGAGCAGTACTTC.

In this sample, this clone turned up once. This CDR3 reads CASSDYRTGDGYTF. For the CDR3, the DNA is TGTGCCAGCAGTGATTATAGGACAGGGGATGGCTACACCTTC. The genes are TRBV6-1 and TRBJ1-2; 9 nucleotides align to TRBD1. This CDR3 has 14 amino acids. V was clipped by 3 bases and J by 6 bases; unmatched bases: 5. In germline, CDR1 is MNHNS, CDR2 SASEGT.

The rearrangement links TRBV5-8 to TRBJ1-2; maybe TRBD1 (5 bases). Trimming pared 6 bases from V and 2 bases from J, leaving 14 bases between. There are 14 residues in the CDR3. Per germline, CDR1 SGHTS and CDR2 YDEGEE. The CDR3 spells CASTRWGENYGYTF. The CDR3 nucleotides read TGTGCCAGCACCCGGTGGGGGGAGAACTATGGCTACACCTTC.

The rearrangement joins TRBV7-2 to TRBJ2-5; no firm D call. The CDR3 covers 17 residues. Germline V gene data show CDR1 as SGHTA and CDR2 as FQGNSA. Trimming removed 5 bases at V and 4 bases at J, with 23 bases between. The CDR3, as DNA: TGTGCCAGCAGCCCCCCTTACCCGATAAACTCGCTAGAGACCCAGTACTTC. This codes for CASSPPYPINSLETQYF.

The rearrangement joins TRBV5-1 to TRBJ2-7, with a possible D match to TRBD2 (6 bases). Germline V gene lookup returns CDR1 SGHRS and CDR2 YFSETQ. The length of the CDR3 is 15 residues. V was clipped by 3 bases and J by 3 bases, with 16 bases between them. The CDR3 bases are TGCGCCAGCAGCTCTACGGGGGAACCCCTCTACGAGCAGTACTTC. This encodes CASSSTGEPLYEQYF. Looking up the rest from reference TRBV5-1 and TRBJ2-7 gives the full variable domain: KAGVTQTPRYLIKTRGQQVTLSCSPISGHRSVSWYQQTPGQGLQFLFEYFSETQRNKGNFPGRFSGRQFSNSRSEMNVSTLELGDSALYLCASSSTGEPLYEQYFGPGTRLTVT.

The rearrangement uses TRBV7-2 and TRBJ2-3; the match to TRBD2 covers 7 bases. The germline gives CDR1 SGHTA, CDR2 FQGNSA. Losses at the gene ends were 5 bases for V and 1 base for J; bases not matched to a gene: 6. The length of the CDR3 is 15 residues. The CDR3 sequence is CASSLGGVRTDTQYF. The DNA for the CDR3 is TGTGCCAGCAGCCTGGGGGGGGTCCGCACAGATACGCAGTATTTT. Variable domain in full (rest from reference TRBV7-2 and TRBJ2-3): GAGVSQSPSNKVTEKGKDVELRCDPISGHTALYWYRQSLGQGLEFLIYFQGNSAPDKSGLPSDRFSAERTGGSVSTLTIQRTQQEDSAVYLCASSLGGVRTDTQYFGPGTRLTVL.

This clone has only one observation. The rearrangement links TRBV7-2 to TRBJ2-5; D not resolved. Germline CDR1 SGHTA, CDR2 FQGNSA. CDR3 size: 15 residues. Trimming stripped 1 base from V and 4 bases from J, with 13 bases between. The CDR3 loop reads CASSLVSSPRETQYF. CDR3 DNA: TGTGCCAGCAGCTTAGTTAGCAGTCCCCGAGAGACCCAGTACTTC.

This chain's CDR3 is CASSPGGEETQYF. In nucleotides, the CDR3 is TGTGCCAGCAGTCCCGGGGGGGAAGAGACCCAGTACTTC. This chain uses TRBV2 with TRBJ2-5; TRBD2 aligns across 8 bases. The CDR3 is made up of 13 amino acids. Trimming took 5 bases from V and 3 from J; bases not matched to a gene: 2. Germline V gene sequence: CDR1 SNHLY, CDR2 FYNNEI.

The rearrangement uses TRBV7-8 and TRBJ2-7; TRBD1 aligns across 9 bases. The CDR3 loop spans 16 amino acids. Germline CDR1 is SGHVS and CDR2 is FQNEAQ. J lost 0 bases, V lost 6 bases, and 9 bases had no gene match. CDR3 coding DNA: TGTGCCAGCAGATTACAGGGGGCCGTACCCTCCTACGAGCAGTACTTC. It encodes CASRLQGAVPSYEQYF.

This clone showed up just a few times. The gene calls are TRBV18 and TRBJ2-7; 7 positions match TRBD2. Unmatched junction bases numbered 1, after V lost 2 bases and J lost 0 bases. CDR1 KGHSH and CDR2 LQKENI come from the germline V gene. The CDR3 loop spans 14 amino acids. CDR3 sequence reads: CASSPGEGSYEQYF. Here the CDR3 DNA reads TGTGCCAGCTCACCAGGGGAGGGCTCCTACGAGCAGTACTTC.

V usage is TRBV29-1 and J usage is TRBJ1-1; a weak D match, TRBD1 (5 bases). Trimming shortened V by 0 bases and J by 0 bases, and 8 bases separated the two germline ends. This CDR3 contains 14 residues. Germline assignment: CDR1 SQVTM and CDR2 ANQGSEA. CDR3 amino acids: CSVEDHRLNTEAFF. The CDR3, as DNA: TGCAGCGTTGAAGATCACAGGTTGAACACTGAAGCTTTCTTT.

CDR3: CASSIGGHEQFF. In DNA, the CDR3 is TGTGCCAGTAGTATAGGGGGCCATGAGCAGTTCTTC. This chain uses TRBV19 with TRBJ2-1, with D possibly matching TRBD1 (5 bases). Looked up from germline, CDR1 is LNHDA and CDR2 is SQIVND (reference sequence). Between the trimmed V and J ends, which lost 1 base and 8 bases, there was a span of 6 bases. This CDR3 has 12 residues.

The chain employs TRBV6-5 and TRBJ1-1; maybe TRBD1 (6 bases). Germline-derived CDR1 and CDR2 are MNHEY and SVGAGI. The ends were cut back, 7 bases at V and 2 bases at J, with 14 bases in the middle. The CDR3 is 14 residues long. The CDR3 DNA sequence: TGTGCCAGCAAACTGGGGGCGGACAACACTGAAGCTTTCTTT. The encoded protein is CASKLGADNTEAFF.

J is TRBJ1-2 and V is TRBV29-1; D gene uncertain. V was pared by 3 bases and J by 8 bases, with 10 bases between. This CDR3 comprises 11 residues. Germline V gene data show CDR1 as SQVTM and CDR2 as ANQGSEA. CDR3: CSVDLGLGYTF. CDR3 nucleotides: TGCAGCGTTGATTTGGGCCTGGGCTACACCTTC.

V and J are TRBV18 and TRBJ2-5; TRBD2 matches 8 bases. Germline V gene lookup returns CDR1 KGHSH and CDR2 LQKENI. CDR3 length: 15 amino acids. Losses at the gene ends were 6 bases for V and 2 bases for J; bases not matched to a gene: 8. CDR3 DNA: TGTGCCAGCTCCCGGACGGGGGGGATGCAAGAGACCCAGTACTTC. Residues: CASSRTGGMQETQYF. Drawing the rest from reference TRBV18 and TRBJ2-5, the complete variable domain is NAGVMQNPRHLVRRRGQEARLRCSPMKGHSHVYWYRQLPEEGLKFMVYLQKENIIDESGMPKERFSAEFPKEGPSILRIQQVVRGDSAAYFCASSRTGGMQETQYFGPGTRLLVL.

The chain couples TRBV6-6 to TRBJ1-1; D gene uncertain. The CDR3 has 12 residues. Between the trimmed V and J ends, which lost 3 bases and 7 bases, there was a span of 9 bases. From germline, CDR1 is MNHNY and CDR2 SVGAGI (reference sequence). CDR3 nucleotide sequence: TGTGCCAGCAGTTATGTTCCGGGTGAAGCTTTCTTT. This encodes CASSYVPGEAFF.

The V call is TRBV11-2, the J call TRBJ2-7; D unresolved. Germline V gene sequence: CDR1 SGHAT, CDR2 FQNNGV. The CDR3 is 14 amino acids. Trimming removed 0 bases at V and 2 bases at J, with 8 bases between. The CDR3 loop is CASSLDRSPYEQYF. Here the CDR3 DNA reads TGTGCCAGCAGCTTAGACCGTTCCCCCTACGAGCAGTACTTC.

V is TRBV30 and J is TRBJ1-5; no firm D call. This CDR3 has 14 amino acids. From germline, CDR1 is GTSNPN and CDR2 SVGIG (reference sequence). The V gene lost 0 bases and the J gene lost 1 base, with 7 bases spanning the gap. CDR3 in DNA: TGTGCCTGGAGTGTAGGAGGGAGCAATCAGCCCCAGCATTTT. This translates into CAWSVGGSNQPQHF.

The V call is TRBV7-2, the J call TRBJ2-7; tentatively, D is TRBD1 (6 bases). This CDR3 region has 16 residues. V was trimmed by 3 bases and J by 4 bases, leaving 19 bases between them. CDR1 SGHTA and CDR2 FQGNSA come from the germline V gene. The DNA for the CDR3 is TGTGCCAGCAGCTTCCTCGGACAGCCTACCGGGTACGAGCAGTACTTC. Translated, it gives CASSFLGQPTGYEQYF. Full variable domain (outside the CDR3, taken from reference TRBV7-2 and TRBJ2-7): GAGVSQSPSNKVTEKGKDVELRCDPISGHTALYWYRQSLGQGLEFLIYFQGNSAPDKSGLPSDRFSAERTGGSVSTLTIQRTQQEDSAVYLCASSFLGQPTGYEQYFGPGTRLTVT.